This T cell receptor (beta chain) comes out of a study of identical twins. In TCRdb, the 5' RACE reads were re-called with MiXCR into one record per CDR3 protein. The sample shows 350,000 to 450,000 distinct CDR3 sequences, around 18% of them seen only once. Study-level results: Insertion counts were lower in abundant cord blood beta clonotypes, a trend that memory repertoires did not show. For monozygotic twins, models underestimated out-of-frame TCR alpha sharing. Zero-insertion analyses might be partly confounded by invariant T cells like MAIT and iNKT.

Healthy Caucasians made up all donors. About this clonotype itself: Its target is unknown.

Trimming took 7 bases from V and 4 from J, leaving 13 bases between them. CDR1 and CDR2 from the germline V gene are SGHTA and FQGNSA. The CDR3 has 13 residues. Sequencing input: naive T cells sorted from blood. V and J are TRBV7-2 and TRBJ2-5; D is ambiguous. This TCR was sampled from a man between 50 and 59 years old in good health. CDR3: CASNTGGVETQYF. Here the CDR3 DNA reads TGTGCCAGCAACACCGGTGGGGTAGAGACCCAGTACTTC.